This T cell receptor beta chain was identified during a study of blood T cell repertoires in COVID-19. Using immunoSEQ multiplex PCR, the repertoire was profiled, and TCRdb retains in-frame clones only, with some absent. The sample has some 250,000 clones, approximately 84% seen once; the top ten hold roughly 3%. The TCR sequence derives from a woman between 25 and 40 years old who had recovered from COVID-19. The sequenced sample consisted of peripheral blood.

The CDR3 region is CASSPETGGSYNEQFF. The CDR3 coding sequence is TGTGCCAGCAGCCCCGAGACGGGGGGCTCCTACAATGAGCAGTTCTTC. The chain couples TRBV27 to TRBJ2-1, with 7 bases that match TRBD2. The CDR3 is made up of 16 amino acids. CDR1 and CDR2 from the germline V gene are MNHEY and SMNVEV (reference sequence). The trim removed 6 bases at V and 0 bases at J, leaving 8 bases unmatched.